This T cell receptor beta chain was retrieved from a study of blood T cell repertoires in COVID-19. Study-wide background: Sample material is recorded as cDNA or gDNA derived from T cells, B-cell-depleted T cells, or PBMCs.

Libraries were prepared by immunoSEQ multiplex PCR; TCRdb keeps only in-frame clonotypes and omits some of them. The table lists about 76,000 clones, 65% to 90% of them singletons. This CDR3 has 12 amino acids. The sample was peripheral blood. This receptor was taken from a human donor in a cohort sampled during active COVID-19. The gene calls are TRBV21-1 and TRBJ1-1. TRBV21-1 is a pseudogene. CDR3 nucleotides: TGTGCCAGCAGCCTCGGGAACACTGAAGCTTTCTTT. Translated: CASSLGNTEAFF.